This TCR beta chain comes out of a study of CD8+ T cells in alopecia areata. In the study overall: Oral tofacitinib, 5 to 10 mg twice daily, was given in an open-label trial.

Points on this clone: The target antigen is unknown.

Investigators isolated RNA and reverse transcribed it into cDNA to act as the sequencing template. This table comes from immunoSEQ multiplex PCR, and its TCRdb copy is limited to in-frame clones, with some not included. Of about 140,000 clones listed, 70% to 90% are singletons. The length of the CDR3 is 20 residues. Deletions cut 1 base from V and 1 base from J, with 25 bases between. CDR1 SGHTA and CDR2 FQGTGA come from the germline V gene. The treatment denotes: oral pan-JAK inhibitor, 5-10 mg twice daily. Study-wide results and caveats: Relative to normal scalp, lesional scalp, especially alopecia totalis/universalis, showed higher clonality.

The chain joins TRBV7-3 to TRBJ1-1, with D perhaps TRBD1 (6 bases). The input for sequencing was CD8+ T cells sorted from blood, taken at week 4, from a patient treated with tofacitinib. The TCR originated in a human donor with alopecia areata. CDR3 in DNA: TGTGCCAGCAGCTTAAGAGCCGGAACAGGGAGAGCCCACCCGAACACTGAAGCTTTCTTT. It is translated as CASSLRAGTGRAHPNTEAFF.